The T cell receptor (beta chain) under discussion was sequenced for a study of post-analysis software for immune sequencing data. Study-wide results and caveats: F measure grouped same-batch samples tightly together. Comparison of patients with controls showed about 5 TRBV segments more frequent in patients, TRBV5-6, TRBV5-1 and TRBV20-1 among them. Controls had significantly higher normalized Chao1 diversity than multiple sclerosis patients.

Deletions cut 1 base from V and 11 bases from J, with 17 bases between. Germline V gene sequence: CDR1 DFQATT, CDR2 SNEGSKA (reference sequence). This CDR3 spans 13 amino acids. As regards this clonotype: Antigen: not known.

Unique molecular identifiers had been added to the TCR beta cDNA libraries. About 500,000 cDNA molecules came from roughly 1 to 10 million T cells. One entry per CDR3 protein, called by TCRdb with MiXCR from the PCR reads. The sample records roughly 730,000 distinct CDR3 sequences, 25% to 30% being singletons. This clonotype was sampled from a girl aged 5 to 17 with multiple sclerosis. The sample consisted of blood. V and J are TRBV20-1 and TRBJ2-5, with D possibly matching TRBD1 (6 bases). Written as DNA, the CDR3 is TGCAGTGCTAGAGCAGGGAACAGGGAAGAGCAGTACTTC. The encoded protein is CSARAGNREEQYF.